These T cell receptor beta chains were read from a single sample in a study of PD-1 blockade in classical Hodgkin lymphoma. Data came from immunoSEQ multiplex PCR; TCRdb stores just in-frame clones and leaves some out. Among 10,000 to 15,000 clones, around 84% were seen once, and the ten largest hold around 25%. The sample in question was peripheral blood mononuclear cells (PBMCs), obtained at baseline. These receptors were collected from a human donor with classical Hodgkin lymphoma. Both conserved end residues are part of each CDR3. Fields, in order: clone size, D gene, J gene, CDR3 length, V gene, CDR3 DNA, CDR3 protein. D genes are given only for firm matches. Clone size appears in some rows only: once, few, many, or a class for an expanded clone.

>NA|NA|TRBJ2-6|15|TRBV18
TGTGCCAGCTCACCACAGGGTACTGGGGCCAACGTCCTGACTTTC
CASSPQGTGANVLTF
>NA|TRBD1|TRBJ1-2|13|TRBV6-5
TGTGCCAGCAGAGTGACAGGGGGCTATGGCTACACCTTC
CASRVTGGYGYTF
>NA|NA|TRBJ2-1|12|TRBV5-4
TGTGCCAGCAGCTTGGCGTACAATGAGCAGTTCTTC
CASSLAYNEQFF
>NA|TRBD2|TRBJ2-5|15|TRBV28
TGTGCCAGCAGAACTCTCCGGGAGGGCCAAGAGACCCAGTACTTC
CASRTLREGQETQYF
>NA|NA|TRBJ1-2|15|TRBV28
TGTGCCAGCAGTTTCTCTGGGGGATCTAACTATGGCTACACCTTC
CASSFSGGSNYGYTF
>NA|NA|TRBJ1-3|14|TRBV7-2
TGTGCCAGCAGCTTAGCGAACCCCTCGGCAACCATATATTTT
CASSLANPSATIYF
>NA|TRBD1|TRBJ1-5|14|TRBV19
TGTGCCAGTAGTACAGGACAGGCCCCAGGTTTTCCGCATTTT
CASSTGQAPGFPHF
>NA|TRBD1|TRBJ2-2|15|TRBV9
TGTGCCAGCAGCGTGACAGGGGGCATGACCGGGGAGCTGTTTTTT
CASSVTGGMTGELFF
>NA|NA|TRBJ1-1|13|TRBV21-1
TGTGCCAGCAGCGGCAACATGAACACTGAAGCTTTCTTT
CASSGNMNTEAFF
>NA|NA|TRBJ1-2|8|TRBV20-1
TGCAGTCCCAGTAGCTACACCTTC
CSPSSYTF
>NA|NA|TRBJ2-2|16|TRBV18
TGTGCCAGCTCACCACCGACGGGTGTAGACACCGGGGAGCTGTTTTTT
CASSPPTGVDTGELFF
>NA|NA|TRBJ1-5|14|TRBV12-5
TGTGCTAGTGGTTTGTCTCCCCCCGGCGCGGCCCAGCATTTT
CASGLSPPGAAQHF
>NA|NA|TRBJ1-6|14|TRBV11-3
TGTGCCAGCAGCTTAGATAGAAGGTCTTCACCCCTCCACTTT
CASSLDRRSSPLHF
>once|TRBD2|TRBJ2-5|16|TRBV23-1
TGCGCCAGCAGTCAATCCCAGCGGGAGACATTAGAGACCCAGTACTTC
CASSQSQRETLETQYF